What follows are 22 T cell receptor beta chains derived from one specimen sequenced in a study of cytomegalovirus exposure and HLA in healthy donors. PCR used 60 Vbeta primers and 13 Jbeta primers. Profiling relied on immunoSEQ multiplex PCR, and the TCRdb table lists in-frame clones only, not all of them. This table holds about 200,000 clones, about an eighth found once. Sequenced sample: PBMCs. Source of these receptors: a man between 45 and 60 years old in good health and CMV-seropositive.

This clone was found a few times. The chain uses TRBV6-5 and TRBJ2-2; maybe TRBD1 (6 bases). The V end lost 6 bases, the J end lost 4 bases, and 12 bases lay between the germline ends. CDR3 length: 14 residues. CDR1 is MNHEY and CDR2 is SVGAGI in the germline V gene. CDR3 amino acids: CASSSTGGTGELFF. In nucleotides, the CDR3 is TGTGCCAGCAGCTCGACAGGAGGCACCGGGGAGCTGTTTTTT.

This sequence joins TRBV30 and TRBJ2-7, with TRBD1 as a possible D gene (6 bases). CDR1 and CDR2 (germline): GTSNPN, SVGIG (reference sequence). The CDR3 extends over 14 amino acids. V gave up 1 base and J gave up 6 bases, with 16 bases separating them. The CDR3 DNA follows: TGTGCCTGGAGTGGAACAGGGTACCTGGGCGAGCAGTACTTC. Translating gives CAWSGTGYLGEQYF. Full variable domain (remainder filled in from reference TRBV30 and TRBJ2-7): SQTIHQWPATLVQPVGSPLSLECTVEGTSNPNLYWYRQAAGRGLQLLFYSVGIGQISSEVPQNLSASRPQDRQFILSSKKLLLSDSGFYLCAWSGTGYLGEQYFGPGTRLTVT.

V is TRBV4-2 and J is TRBJ2-2; the match to TRBD2 covers 9 bases. The germline V gene encodes CDR1 LGHNA and CDR2 YNFKEQ. This CDR3 is 16 amino acids long. The V segment lost 1 base and the J segment 5 bases; nucleotides outside the gene matches: 5. CDR3 in DNA: TGTGCCAGCAGCCAAGTCAGCGGGGGGCGTACCGGGGAGCTGTTTTTT. Residues: CASSQVSGGRTGELFF.

J is TRBJ1-6 and V is TRBV28, with TRBD1 identical over 7 bases. Germline CDR1 MDHEN, CDR2 SYDVKM. Trimming removed 9 bases from V and 6 bases from J; junction bases left unmatched: 5. This CDR3 is built from 13 residues. CDR3 amino acids: CASTTGINSPLHF. In DNA form, the CDR3 reads TGTGCCAGTACGACAGGGATTAATTCACCCCTCCACTTT.

A few counts support this clone. The chain combines TRBV27 with TRBJ1-1; TRBD1 agrees at 8 bases. J lost 4 bases, V lost 5 bases, and 12 bases had no gene match. Germline assignment: CDR1 MNHEY and CDR2 SMNVEV (reference sequence). The CDR3 length is 16 residues. CDR3 DNA: TGTGCCAGCAGTCCCCGATCAACAGGGGGGCGCACTGAAGCTTTCTTT. Translation gives CASSPRSTGGRTEAFF.

This clone was found a few times. The rearrangement joins TRBV30 to TRBJ1-1, with D unclear. Germline V CDR1 and CDR2: GTSNPN, SVGIG (reference sequence). This CDR3 spans 14 amino acids. The germline V and J ends were trimmed by 0 bases and 1 base, with 9 bases remaining between them. The chain's CDR3 is CAWSVPEENTEAFF. DNA for the CDR3: TGTGCCTGGAGTGTACCTGAGGAGAACACTGAAGCTTTCTTT.

This sequence joins TRBV15 and TRBJ2-3; TRBD1 aligns across 8 bases. CDR1 and CDR2 from the germline V gene are LNHNV and YYDKDF (reference sequence). V lost 5 bases to trimming and J lost 8 bases; unmatched junction nucleotides: 15. The CDR3 sequence is 16 residues long. CDR3 sequence reads: CATSGDRGYGSGTQYF. CDR3 bases: TGTGCCACCAGCGGCGACAGGGGTTACGGGTCTGGTACGCAGTATTTT.

The chain is built from TRBV5-4 and TRBJ2-5; 8 nucleotides align to TRBD2. From germline, CDR1 is SGHNT and CDR2 YYREEE (reference sequence). The CDR3 loop spans 14 amino acids. V trimming: 0 bases; J trimming: 5 bases; junction bases outside the gene matches: 3. CDR3 nucleotide sequence: TGTGCCAGCAGCTTGGGACTAGCGTTGGAGACCCAGTACTTC. It encodes CASSLGLALETQYF.

This clone showed up just a few times. The chain uses TRBV21-1 and TRBJ1-1; the D call in the table, TRBD1, was not verified against the DNA. TRBV21-1 has pseudogene status. The CDR3 covers 15 residues. CDR3: CASSKGTGQNTEAFF. Here the CDR3 DNA reads TGTGCCAGCAGCAAGGGAACAGGACAGAACACTGAAGCTTTCTTT.

The J gene is TRBJ1-1, the V gene TRBV7-9, with 8 bases matching TRBD1. The V segment lost 3 bases and the J segment 10 bases; nucleotides outside the gene matches: 13. Germline-derived CDR1 and CDR2 are SEHNR and FQNEAQ (reference sequence). The CDR3 extends over 15 amino acids. The CDR3 loop reads CASSFGTGQAGGAFF. The CDR3 DNA is TGTGCCAGCAGCTTCGGGACAGGCCAAGCGGGGGGAGCTTTCTTT. Full variable domain (remainder filled in from reference TRBV7-9 and TRBJ1-1): DTGVSQNPRHKITKRGQNVTFRCDPISEHNRLYWYRQTLGQGPEFLTYFQNEAQLEKSRLLSDRFSAERPKGSFSTLEIQRTEQGDSAMYLCASSFGTGQAGGAFFGQGTRLTVV.

The V gene is TRBV10-3, the J gene TRBJ2-1; 10 bases align to TRBD2. V trimming: 4 bases; J trimming: 0 bases; junction bases outside the gene matches: 15. Per the germline V gene, CDR1 is ENHRY and CDR2 is SYGVKD. CDR3 length: 20 residues. The CDR3 coding sequence is TGTGCCATCAGTGTACGATCCGGGACTAGCGTCCGGAGCTCCTACAATGAGCAGTTCTTC. Residues: CAISVRSGTSVRSSYNEQFF.

This clone was seen a handful of times. This chain uses TRBV5-1 with TRBJ1-2; no clear D. Germline assignment: CDR1 SGHRS and CDR2 YFSETQ. V lost 4 bases and J 4 bases, leaving 14 bases between the germline ends. This CDR3 spans 14 amino acids. The CDR3 sequence is CASSRSPEVYGYTF. In DNA form, the CDR3 reads TGCGCCAGCAGCCGATCCCCCGAGGTCTATGGCTACACCTTC.

This clone was detected a few times. The chain joins TRBV10-3 to TRBJ1-2; TRBD1 matches 9 bases. Germline assignment: CDR1 ENHRY and CDR2 SYGVKD. V lost 6 bases to trimming and J lost 1 base; unmatched junction nucleotides: 3. This CDR3 spans 14 amino acids. The chain's CDR3 is CAIRRDRDNYGYTF. In nucleotides, the CDR3 is TGTGCCATCAGGCGGGACAGGGATAACTATGGCTACACCTTC.

The J gene is TRBJ2-5, the V gene TRBV11-3, with D maybe TRBD2 (5 bases). Trimming removed 0 bases at V and 5 bases at J, with 13 bases between. The V gene's germline CDR1 is SGHNT and CDR2 YENEEA. The CDR3 contains 15 residues. The CDR3 spells CASSLDGVARETQYF. CDR3 nucleotides: TGTGCCAGCAGCTTAGATGGAGTAGCGAGGGAGACCCAGTACTTC.

In its sample, this clone was seen a few times. The CDR3 DNA follows: TGTGCCTGGAGTCCAGGACCGGGGGATACGCAGTATTTT. It specifies CAWSPGPGDTQYF. V and J are TRBV30 and TRBJ2-3, with D perhaps matching TRBD2 (5 bases). The ends were cut back, 2 bases at V and 6 bases at J, with 12 bases in the middle. The CDR3 loop spans 13 amino acids. CDR1 and CDR2 (germline): GTSNPN, SVGIG (reference sequence).

This chain joins TRBV4-2 and TRBJ1-5; TRBD1 aligns across 7 bases. The CDR3 is 15 residues long. V lost 4 bases, J lost 5 bases, and 8 bases stayed unmatched. Germline-derived CDR1 and CDR2 are LGHNA and YNFKEQ. This CDR3 reads CASSPSTGVDQPQHF. The CDR3 DNA is TGTGCCAGCAGCCCGAGCACAGGGGTTGATCAGCCCCAGCATTTT.

The chain joins TRBV7-9 to TRBJ1-5; no reliable D call. The CDR3 totals 13 residues. Germline V gives CDR1 SEHNR, CDR2 FQNEAQ (reference sequence). V lost 2 bases, J lost 4 bases, and 6 bases lay in between. CDR3 in DNA: TGTGCCAGCAGCTTACAACAGAATCAGCCCCAGCATTTT. This encodes CASSLQQNQPQHF.

V gene TRBV7-8 combines with J gene TRBJ1-1; no reliable D call. This CDR3 spans 15 amino acids. CDR1 and CDR2 from the germline V gene are SGHVS and FQNEAQ. V was trimmed by 5 bases and J by 5 bases, leaving 18 bases between them. The CDR3 region is CASSPGWREGTEAFF. The CDR3 nucleotides read TGTGCCAGCAGCCCGGGGTGGAGGGAAGGAACTGAAGCTTTCTTT.

The chain has TRBV5-4 and TRBJ1-4, with 8 bases identical to TRBD1. V lost 4 bases, J lost 7 bases, and 6 bases stayed unmatched. The CDR3 contains 14 residues. Germline V gene data show CDR1 as SGHNT and CDR2 as YYREEE (reference sequence). The CDR3 sequence is CASSRTGGGEKLFF. The CDR3, as DNA: TGTGCCAGCAGCCGCACAGGGGGTGGTGAAAAACTGTTTTTT. Looking up the rest from reference TRBV5-4 and TRBJ1-4 gives the full variable domain: ETGVTQSPTHLIKTRGQQVTLRCSSQSGHNTVSWYQQALGQGPQFIFQYYREEENGRGNFPPRFSGLQFPNYSSELNVNALELDDSALYLCASSRTGGGEKLFFGSGTQLSVL.

This clone has more than one count but fewer than ten. J is TRBJ2-3 and V is TRBV11-2, with D possibly being TRBD1 (5 bases). CDR1 and CDR2 (germline): SGHAT, FQNNGV. The CDR3 is 14 amino acids. With 2 bases removed from V and 4 bases from J, the gap between germline ends came to 10 bases. CDR3: CASSLRGLPDTQYF. The CDR3 bases are TGTGCCAGCAGCTTAAGGGGCCTCCCAGATACGCAGTATTTT.

A few counts support this clone. The rearrangement links TRBV28 to TRBJ2-5; TRBD1 is a possible D gene (5 bases). The V gene's germline CDR1 is MDHEN and CDR2 SYDVKM. The CDR3 runs 15 residues. V shed 3 bases and J shed 2 bases, with 13 bases lying between them. CDR3 protein: CASSFLLDTQETQYF. CDR3 nucleotides: TGTGCCAGCAGTTTTCTCCTGGACACGCAAGAGACCCAGTACTTC.

This clone has just a few counts. This chain connects TRBV27 to TRBJ2-7; 7 positions agree with TRBD2. This CDR3 is built from 13 residues. Germline trimming cut 7 bases from V and 4 bases from J; bases unmatched to any gene: 7. The germline CDR1 and CDR2 sequences are MNHEY and SMNVEV (reference sequence). The CDR3, as DNA: TGTGCCAGCACCGGGGGAGGGAAGTACGAGCAGTACTTC. Its translation is CASTGGGKYEQYF.